The clone carrying this TCR beta chain was detected once. This sample is drawn from a study of T cells in localized non-small cell lung cancer. There are 16 residues in the CDR3. CDR1 is GTSNPN, CDR2 SVGIG, per germline (reference sequence). V lost 0 bases, J lost 3 bases, and 14 bases lay in between. Assay: immunoSEQ multiplex PCR; the TCRdb copy retains only in-frame clones and omits some. Of fewer than 30,000 clones listed, 88% are singletons. Source: PBMCs, taken before any cancer treatment. This receptor was taken from a man between 35 and 75 years old with stage II lung adenocarcinoma. The J gene is TRBJ1-4, the V gene TRBV30; D may be TRBD1 (6 bases). In DNA, the CDR3 is TGTGCCTGGAGTGTATTGGGGGGGGCGGCTAATGAAAAACTGTTTTTT. Translating gives CAWSVLGGAANEKLFF.